This T cell receptor beta chain was recovered during a study of T cell responses to AZD1222 COVID-19 vaccine. There are 13 residues in the CDR3. The method was immunoSEQ multiplex PCR; TCRdb's version includes in-frame clones alone and lacks a portion of them. The sample contains tens of thousands of clones, 85% to 90% of which appear only once. About this clone: Its target is unknown.

Study-level findings and limits: Spike-specific TCR breadth and depth rose after two AZD1222 doses.

Sequences were derived from peripheral blood, sampled on day 0 of AZD1222 vaccination. V and J are TRBV7-5 and TRBJ2-7; TRBD1 is taken as the D call from the table, unchecked against the DNA. TRBV7-5 is an annotated pseudogene. The TCR sequence derives from an adult in good health. CDR3 bases: TGTGCCAGAAGCTTTCCAGGGACCTACGAGCAGTACTTC. Its translation is CARSFPGTYEQYF.